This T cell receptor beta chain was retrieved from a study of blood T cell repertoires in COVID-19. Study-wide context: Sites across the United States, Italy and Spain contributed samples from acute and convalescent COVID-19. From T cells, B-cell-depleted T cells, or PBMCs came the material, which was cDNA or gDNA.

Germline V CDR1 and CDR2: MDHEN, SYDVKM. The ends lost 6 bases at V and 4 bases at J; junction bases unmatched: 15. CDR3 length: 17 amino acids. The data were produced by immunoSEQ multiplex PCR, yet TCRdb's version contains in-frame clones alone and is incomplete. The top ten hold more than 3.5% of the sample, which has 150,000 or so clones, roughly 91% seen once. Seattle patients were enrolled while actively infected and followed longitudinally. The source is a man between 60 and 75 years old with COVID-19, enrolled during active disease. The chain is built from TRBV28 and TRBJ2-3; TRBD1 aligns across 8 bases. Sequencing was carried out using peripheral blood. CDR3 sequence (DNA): TGTGCCAGCAGCTTACTTACGGACAGGGAAAGCGCAGATACGCAGTATTTT. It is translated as CASSLLTDRESADTQYF.